The entry that follows covers one TCR beta chain sequence. This specimen comes from a study of shared clonotypes between healthy human individuals. Genomic DNA per cell subset filled all wells of several immunoSEQ plates. Clones were sequenced by immunoSEQ multiplex PCR, and TCRdb holds only the in-frame ones, with some missing. The sample includes roughly 2 million clones, about 94% of them seen just once. Naive CD8 populations comprised CD45RO-negative cells positively selected for CCR7, excluding terminally differentiated effector memory CD45RA+ cells. Sequencing was carried out using naive CD8+ T cells sorted from blood. This clonotype was obtained from a man in his late teens or twenties in good health.

CDR3 region: CASSGPPTGDEAFF. As DNA, the CDR3 is TGTGCCAGCAGTGGCCCCCCCACAGGGGATGAAGCTTTCTTT. The chain recombines TRBV2 with TRBJ1-1; 7 bases fit TRBD1. Germline V gene data show CDR1 as SNHLY and CDR2 as FYNNEI. The ends lost 4 bases at V and 7 bases at J; junction bases unmatched: 9. The CDR3 spans 14 residues.